What follows describes a single T cell receptor beta chain. There are 14 residues in the CDR3. The germline V gene has CDR1 LGHNA and CDR2 YNFKEQ. Between the trimmed V and J ends, which lost 8 bases and 7 bases, there was a span of 21 bases. This sample is drawn from a study of response to subunit inactivated influenza vaccine. In TCRdb, the RT-PCR reads were re-called with MiXCR into one record per CDR3 protein. The data contain hundreds of thousands of distinct CDR3 sequences, about 8% of them seen just once; the ten biggest clones take up 13%. The source material was PBMCs from blood, sampled around 25 months after vaccination. The chain couples TRBV4-2 to TRBJ2-7, with a weak D call TRBD2 (5 bases). The sequence derives from a man between 50 and 75 years old who received an inactivated influenza vaccine. The CDR3 bases are TGTGCCAGCCGCAAGGCGGTGGAGGTCGTAGAGCAGTACTTC. Translation: CASRKAVEVVEQYF.